The T cell receptor (beta chain) described here comes from a study of T cells in Graves' hyperthyroidism and ophthalmopathy. Study-wide findings and caveats: Ophthalmopathy was separated from stable hyperthyroidism by a 13 V-J model.

Regarding this clonotype: Its antigen remains unknown.

Trimming cost V 3 bases and J 6 bases, with 9 bases left between them. CDR3 length: 12 amino acids. RNA transcripts served as the template for amplifying TCR beta CDR3 regions. The TCR CDR3 was amplified in a first-round RT-PCR using the HTBI primer set. MiXCR, applied by TCRdb to the multiplex PCR reads, yields one record per CDR3 protein. The sample yields around 620,000 distinct CDR3 sequences, about 16% seen once. The specimen sequenced was blood. The receptor was isolated from a woman in her twenties or thirties with Graves' hyperthyroidism. The chain couples TRBV12-3 or TRBV12-4 to TRBJ2-7; D is undetermined. CDR3 amino acids: CASSFVGSEQYF. The CDR3 DNA reads as TGTGCCAGCAGTTTCGTGGGAAGCGAGCAGTACTTC.